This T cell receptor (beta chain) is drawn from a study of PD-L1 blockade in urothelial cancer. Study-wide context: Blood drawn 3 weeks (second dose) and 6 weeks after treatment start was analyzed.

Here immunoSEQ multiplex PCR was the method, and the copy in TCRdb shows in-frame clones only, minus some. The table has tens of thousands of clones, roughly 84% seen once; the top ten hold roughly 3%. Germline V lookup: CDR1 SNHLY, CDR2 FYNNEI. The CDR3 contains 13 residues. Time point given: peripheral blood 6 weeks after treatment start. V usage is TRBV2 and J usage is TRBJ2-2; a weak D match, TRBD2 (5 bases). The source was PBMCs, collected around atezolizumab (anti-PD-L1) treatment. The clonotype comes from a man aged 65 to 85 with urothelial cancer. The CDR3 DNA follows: TGTGCGACGACCGGGGTCCGGGGAGGGGAGCTGTTTTTT. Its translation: CATTGVRGGELFF. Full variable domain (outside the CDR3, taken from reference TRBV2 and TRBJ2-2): EPEVTQTPSHQVTQMGQEVILRCVPISNHLYFYWYRQILGQKVEFLVSFYNNEISEKSEIFDDQFSVERPDGSNFTLKIRSTKLEDSAMYFCATTGVRGGELFFGEGSRLTVL.